These 25 T cell receptor beta chains share one sample of origin, sequenced in a study of response to subunit inactivated influenza vaccine. TCRdb re-called the RT-PCR reads through MiXCR, storing one row per CDR3 protein. The repertoire consists of about 180,000 distinct CDR3 sequences, with roughly 8.7% occurring once and the leading ten covering approximately 11%. The sample in question was non-naive T cells sorted from PBMCs, obtained on the day of vaccination. Receptors were obtained from a man aged 50-60 years who received an inactivated influenza vaccine.

CDR3 in amino acids: CASSYSERGYGNEQFF. CDR3 DNA sequence: TGTGCCAGCAGTTACTCAGAGCGGGGGTATGGAAATGAGCAGTTCTTC. The rearrangement joins TRBV6-2 or TRBV6-3 to TRBJ2-1; 8 bases map to TRBD2. The CDR3 runs 16 residues. CDR1 and CDR2 (germline): MNHEY, SVGEGT. Trimming removed 0 bases from V and 7 bases from J; junction bases left unmatched: 8.

In its sample, this clonotype was seen many times. V gene TRBV5-5 combines with J gene TRBJ2-2; D unresolved. Germline CDR1 is SGHKS and CDR2 is YYEKEE (reference sequence). CDR3 length: 15 residues. Trimming shortened V by 0 bases and J by 1 base, and 7 bases separated the two germline ends. CDR3 loop: CASSLEKGNTGELFF. As DNA, the CDR3 is TGTGCCAGCAGCTTGGAAAAGGGGAACACCGGGGAGCTGTTTTTT.

V and J are TRBV6-1 and TRBJ1-6; D gene unclear. The germline V gene has CDR1 MNHNS and CDR2 SASEGT. The ends were cut back, 7 bases at V and 4 bases at J, with 8 bases in the middle. This CDR3 region has 13 residues. Here the CDR3 reads CASIGGYNSPLHF. CDR3 DNA: TGTGCCAGCATCGGCGGATATAATTCACCCCTCCACTTT.

This clonotype appeared a few times. The chain carries TRBV5-1 and TRBJ2-1; 7 nucleotides match TRBD2. The V segment lost 3 bases and the J segment 0 bases; nucleotides outside the gene matches: 3. The CDR3 loop spans 15 amino acids. CDR1 and CDR2 from the germline V gene are SGHRS and YFSETQ. The CDR3 bases are TGCGCCAGCAGCTCCGGGACTAACTCCTACAATGAGCAGTTCTTC. Translated, it gives CASSSGTNSYNEQFF.

Many counts were recorded for this clonotype. The chain uses TRBV6-5 and TRBJ2-1; 14 bases fit TRBD2. Germline CDR1 reads MNHEY; CDR2 reads SVGAGI. The CDR3 has 18 amino acids. Losses at the gene ends were 0 bases for V and 2 bases for J; bases not matched to a gene: 3. The CDR3: CASSYSGLAGAAYNEQFF. The CDR3 DNA reads TGTGCCAGCAGTTACTCGGGACTAGCGGGAGCTGCCTACAATGAGCAGTTCTTC.

This clonotype was picked up a small number of times. CDR3 amino acids: CASSPRGNSPLHF. The CDR3 DNA reads as TGTGCCAGCAGCCCCCGAGGTAATTCACCCCTCCACTTT. The gene calls are TRBV7-2 and TRBJ1-6; D not certain. Trimming took off 5 bases at V and 6 bases at J, with 8 bases between the two ends. The CDR3 totals 13 residues. Germline-derived CDR1 and CDR2 are SGHTA and FQGNSA. Drawing the rest from reference TRBV7-2 and TRBJ1-6, the complete variable domain is GAGVSQSPSNKVTEKGKDVELRCDPISGHTALYWYRQSLGQGLEFLIYFQGNSAPDKSGLPSDRFSAERTGGSVSTLTIQRTQQEDSAVYLCASSPRGNSPLHFGNGTRLTVT.

The chain is built from TRBV29-1 and TRBJ2-3, with a weak D call TRBD2 (6 bases). The germline V gene has CDR1 SQVTM and CDR2 ANQGSEA. V lost 6 bases, J lost 4 bases, and 17 bases lay in between. The CDR3 runs 14 residues. The DNA for the CDR3 is TGCAGCGTCCTCCATTTGGCGGGGCCAGATACGCAGTATTTT. This encodes CSVLHLAGPDTQYF.

The table lists this clonotype with a few counts. The genes are TRBV5-5 and TRBJ2-4; D gene uncertain. CDR3 length: 16 residues. V gave up 1 base and J gave up 0 bases, with 11 bases separating them. Germline values: CDR1 SGHKS, CDR2 YYEKEE (reference sequence). CDR3 nucleotides: TGTGCCAGCAGCTTGTTGTGGGCGCAAGCCAAAAACATTCAGTACTTC. Protein: CASSLLWAQAKNIQYF.

This clonotype was observed a few times. The CDR3 coding sequence is TGTGCCAGCAGTTTCTTTGACGGGGCCGCGGATGAGCAGTTCTTC. This codes for CASSFFDGAADEQFF. The chain has TRBV6-5 and TRBJ2-1; D assignment may be TRBD1 or TRBD2 (5 bases each). Trimming shortened V by 4 bases and J by 8 bases, and 18 bases separated the two germline ends. The CDR3 extends over 15 amino acids. CDR1 and CDR2 from the germline V gene are MNHEY and SVGAGI.

This clonotype was counted a few times. V and J are TRBV10-3 and TRBJ2-5, with TRBD2 as a possible D gene (5 bases). Germline V CDR1 and CDR2: ENHRY, SYGVKD. V was pared by 5 bases and J by 5 bases, with 12 bases between. The CDR3 runs 13 residues. The CDR3 bases are TGTGCCATCAGTTCCGGGAACCGGGAGACCCAGTACTTC. It encodes CAISSGNRETQYF.

At least ten counts were recorded for this clonotype. The chain carries TRBV29-1 and TRBJ2-7; perhaps TRBD1 as D (6 bases). This CDR3 has 16 residues. V lost 2 bases, J lost 7 bases, and 24 bases lay in between. Germline V CDR1 and CDR2: SQVTM, ANQGSEA. In DNA form, the CDR3 reads TGCAGCGTTGAACAACCGACCGGGACATCGGGCGGGGAGCAGTACTTC. Translated: CSVEQPTGTSGGEQYF.

A note on this clonotype: The junction and the germline gene differ at one end; a read error may be behind it. CDR3 region: CARSDLWTVGDPTNEKPFF. The CDR3 nucleotides read TGTGCCAGAAGTGATCTCTGGACAGTTGGTGATCCAACTAATGAAAAACCGTTTTTT. The chain couples TRBV2 to TRBJ1-4; weak D call: TRBD1 (6 bases). The CDR3 loop spans 19 amino acids. Germline CDR1 SNHLY, CDR2 FYNNEI.

The J gene is TRBJ1-1, the V gene TRBV4-3, with 9 bases lining up with TRBD1. The CDR3 runs 17 residues. Trimming at V came to 3 bases and at J to 0 bases, leaving 8 bases not matched to a gene. Germline V CDR1 and CDR2: LGHNA, YSLEER. CDR3 coding DNA: TGCGCCAGCAGCCACACGAGAGGACAGGGGTTGAACACTGAAGCTTTCTTT. As protein: CASSHTRGQGLNTEAFF.

The J gene is TRBJ2-2, the V gene TRBV6-6; TRBD2 is a possible D gene (6 bases). CDR1 is MNHNY and CDR2 is SVGAGI in the germline V gene (reference sequence). CDR3 length: 12 amino acids. Trimming removed 7 bases at V and 6 bases at J, with 9 bases between. The CDR3 nucleotides read TGTGCCAGCAATTCGGGGGCCGGGGAGCTGTTTTTT. This encodes CASNSGAGELFF.

This rearrangement joins TRBV20-1 to TRBJ2-7; 7 bases line up with TRBD2. The CDR3 consists of 14 residues. Unmatched junction bases numbered 13, after V lost 6 bases and J lost 5 bases. Germline CDR1 is DFQATT and CDR2 is SNEGSKA (reference sequence). The chain's CDR3 is CSAGGLVSFHEQYF. CDR3 nucleotide sequence: TGCAGTGCAGGCGGACTAGTTTCTTTCCACGAGCAGTACTTC.

This clonotype was detected a few times. J is TRBJ2-1 and V is TRBV7-2, with 7 bases aligning to TRBD2. CDR1 is SGHTA and CDR2 is FQGNSA in the germline V gene. The CDR3 contains 15 residues. V shed 5 bases, J shed 9 bases, and the junction held 13 bases outside the gene matches. The CDR3 nucleotides read TGTGCCAGCAGCCGCACCCAGCGGGGCCTAATTGAGCAGTTCTTC. Its translation is CASSRTQRGLIEQFF.

The J gene is TRBJ1-5, the V gene TRBV4-3; maybe TRBD1 (5 bases). Looked up from germline, CDR1 is LGHNA and CDR2 is YSLEER. Trimming removed 0 bases from V and 6 bases from J, with 12 bases in between. The CDR3 consists of 15 residues. As DNA, the CDR3 is TGCGCCAGCAGCCAAGATAGCGGGGCCGGTCAGCCCCAGCATTTT. It translates to CASSQDSGAGQPQHF.

A few counts support this clonotype. The chain links TRBV6-1 to TRBJ2-5; D possibly corresponds to TRBD2 (6 bases). In germline, CDR1 is MNHNS, CDR2 SASEGT. CDR3 length equals 14 residues. The V end lost 1 base, the J end lost 4 bases, and 10 bases lay between the germline ends. The chain's CDR3 is CASSEGSGAETQYF. CDR3 coding DNA: TGTGCCAGCAGTGAAGGTAGCGGAGCAGAGACCCAGTACTTC.

This chain links TRBV7-2 with TRBJ1-2; a weak D match, TRBD1 (5 bases). There are 16 residues in the CDR3. With 1 base removed from V and 2 bases from J, the gap between germline ends came to 14 bases. Germline CDR1 is SGHTA and CDR2 is FQGNSA. The CDR3: CASSLGQGGHNYGYTF. In DNA, the CDR3 is TGTGCCAGCAGCTTAGGGCAGGGAGGACACAACTATGGCTACACCTTC.

In this sample, this clonotype turned up a few times. The chain is built from TRBV12-3 or TRBV12-4 and TRBJ1-5; 7 nucleotides line up with TRBD1. CDR3 size: 14 residues. Trimming took 2 bases from V and 6 from J; bases not matched to a gene: 4. CDR3 residues: CASSLTGVFQPQHF. The CDR3 DNA follows: TGTGCCAGCAGTTTAACAGGGGTTTTTCAGCCCCAGCATTTT.

The chain recombines TRBV12-3 or TRBV12-4 with TRBJ1-1; the D gene is possibly TRBD1 (6 bases). The germline V and J ends were trimmed by 0 bases and 4 bases, with 15 bases remaining between them. This CDR3 is built from 16 residues. CDR3 in DNA: TGTGCCAGCAGTTTAGCGCTGGTCAGGGGTGGCACTGAAGCTTTCTTT. Encoded protein: CASSLALVRGGTEAFF.

The chain is built from TRBV20-1 and TRBJ1-5; D gene uncertain. Germline lookup yields CDR1 DFQATT and CDR2 SNEGSKA (reference sequence). There are 14 residues in the CDR3. The V end lost 3 bases, the J end lost 7 bases, and 16 bases lay between the germline ends. The CDR3 DNA sequence: TGCAGTGCTAGGGGAGGAGGGCCCGGGCAGCCCCAGCATTTT. Its translation: CSARGGGPGQPQHF.

There are many counts of this clonotype. This chain links TRBV5-1 with TRBJ2-3; 7 nucleotides line up with TRBD2. J gave up 3 bases and V 1 base, and 5 bases lay outside the gene matches. Germline CDR1 reads SGHRS; CDR2 reads YFSETQ. This CDR3 spans 15 amino acids. The CDR3 is CASSLRLRETDTQYF. In DNA, the CDR3 is TGCGCCAGCAGCTTGAGGCTGCGGGAGACAGATACGCAGTATTTT.

This clonotype was seen more than once but under ten times. V and J are TRBV28 and TRBJ1-6; a weak D match, TRBD1 (5 bases). The ends were cut back, 7 bases at V and 7 bases at J, with 17 bases in the middle. This CDR3 comprises 15 residues. Germline CDR1 MDHEN, CDR2 SYDVKM. This CDR3 reads CASTYLGVRNSPLHF. The CDR3, as DNA: TGTGCCAGCACCTATTTAGGGGTTCGGAATTCACCCCTCCACTTT.

This clonotype was seen repeatedly, ten times or more. This chain connects TRBV4-3 to TRBJ2-3; D might be TRBD1 or TRBD2, each matching 5 bases. CDR1 and CDR2 from the germline V gene are LGHNA and YSLEER. V dropped 0 bases and J dropped 12 bases, with 10 bases sitting between them. The CDR3 spans 12 residues. CDR3 amino acids: CASSQDSGPQYF. CDR3 nucleotide sequence: TGCGCCAGCAGCCAAGATTCGGGACCCCAGTATTTT.